This T cell receptor beta chain originates from a study of early T cells in non-severe SARS-CoV-2 infection. Whole-study context: Sequencing used unsorted whole-blood bulk RNA, so chains lack pairing.

Germline lookup yields CDR1 MNHEY and CDR2 SVGAGI. Trimming stripped 6 bases from V and 5 bases from J, with 17 bases between. The CDR3 consists of 14 residues. TCRdb called the 5' RACE reads again in MiXCR, with one record for every CDR3 protein. The data hold about 25,000 distinct CDR3 sequences, with 4.3% observed a single time. Ten or more counts support this clonotype. Material for sequencing was whole blood. The rearrangement joins TRBV6-5 to TRBJ2-7, with a tentative D call TRBD1 (6 bases). The origin of this receptor is an adult who was a healthcare worker with PCR-confirmed SARS-CoV-2 infection or an uninfected control (not recorded which). The CDR3 loop is CASSRSYQGNEQYF. CDR3 sequence (DNA): TGTGCCAGCAGCCGATCCTACCAGGGGAACGAGCAGTACTTC.